The 19 T cell receptor beta chains in this list originate from one sample, sequenced in a study of T cell repertoires in cytomegalovirus infection. TCRdb processed the reads anew with MiXCR; each CDR3 protein has one entry. The table has some 680,000 distinct CDR3 sequences, 35% seen once; the top ten hold 2.5% to 3.5%. The sample comprised PBMCs. The receptors derive from a human donor in good health (CMV status not recorded). Some clones in this sample may be carry-over from other donors' samples.

This chain uses TRBV20-1 with TRBJ1-4; TRBD1 is a possible D gene (5 bases). The CDR3 runs 14 residues. V lost 6 bases and J 4 bases, leaving 15 bases between the germline ends. CDR1 and CDR2 (germline): DFQATT, SNEGSKA (reference sequence). The CDR3 region has the DNA TGCAGTGCCCTATCGACAGAATATAATGAAAAACTGTTTTTT. Translation: CSALSTEYNEKLFF.

CDR3 in DNA: TGTGCCAGCAGCTTATTTAGCGGGGGGATCTACAATGAGCAGTTCTTC. It codes for CASSLFSGGIYNEQFF. The V and J genes are TRBV7-6 and TRBJ2-1; 10 bases are shared with TRBD2. Unmatched junction bases numbered 4, after V lost 2 bases and J lost 3 bases. CDR3 length equals 16 residues. The germline CDR1 and CDR2 sequences are SGHVS and FNYEAQ.

This clonotype has just a few counts. The rearrangement links TRBV18 to TRBJ1-6, with a possible D match to TRBD1 (6 bases). CDR3 size: 16 residues. Trimming took 2 bases from V and 10 from J, leaving 18 bases between them. Looked up from germline, CDR1 is KGHSH and CDR2 is LQKENI. The CDR3 DNA is TGTGCCAGCTCACCAGAAGAAGGGGGTCGAAGATCACCCCTCCACTTT. Its protein product is CASSPEEGGRRSPLHF.

There are a few counts of this clonotype. The chain combines TRBV20-1 with TRBJ1-5; D is undetermined. V dropped 1 base and J dropped 4 bases, with 8 bases sitting between them. The germline V gene has CDR1 DFQATT and CDR2 SNEGSKA (reference sequence). CDR3 length: 13 residues. This chain's CDR3 is CSARGTANQPQHF. The DNA of the CDR3 is TGCAGTGCTAGAGGGACGGCGAATCAGCCCCAGCATTTT.

The chain carries TRBV27 and TRBJ1-1; D gene unclear. V was clipped by 4 bases and J by 6 bases, with 15 bases between them. The CDR3 length is 14 residues. CDR1 is MNHEY and CDR2 is SMNVEV in the germline V gene (reference sequence). CDR3: CASSYQAGIPEAFF. In DNA, the CDR3 is TGTGCCAGCAGTTACCAGGCGGGGATCCCTGAAGCTTTCTTT.

The chain uses TRBV28 and TRBJ1-6, with a weak D call TRBD1 (6 bases). The V and J ends lost 2 bases and 7 bases respectively, with 12 bases between them. This CDR3 has 15 residues. The germline V gene has CDR1 MDHEN and CDR2 SYDVKM. The CDR3 DNA follows: TGTGCCAGCAGTTTAGGGGGGCAGAGAAATTCACCCCTCCACTTT. Translated: CASSLGGQRNSPLHF.

The chain combines TRBV27 with TRBJ2-4, with 10 bases matching TRBD2. This CDR3 spans 16 amino acids. The V gene's germline CDR1 is MNHEY and CDR2 SMNVEV (reference sequence). V dropped 3 bases and J dropped 2; count of bases not matched to a gene: 4. CDR3 in amino acids: CASSFPTSGTKNIQYF. CDR3 DNA: TGTGCCAGCAGTTTTCCCACTAGCGGGACCAAAAACATTCAGTACTTC.

As to this clonotype: This may be a read error, as it is one base from a much larger clone. The V call is TRBV7-2, the J call TRBJ2-3; no clear D. In germline, CDR1 is SGHTA, CDR2 FQGNSA. The CDR3 runs 14 residues. The CDR3 DNA reads as TGTGCCAGAAGCTTAGAAAGAGTTGCAGATACGCAGTATTTT. As protein: CARSLERVADTQYF.

About this clonotype: One end of the junction varies from germline; a read error may be responsible. The J gene is TRBJ1-2, the V gene TRBV28; TRBD1 agrees at 8 bases. The CDR3 has 13 amino acids. Germline V CDR1 and CDR2: MDHEN, SYDVKM. CDR3 bases: TGTGCCAGCAGCTCTTTATTTTCCGGGACAGGAAATTTC. It translates to CASSSLFSGTGNF.

As concerns this clonotype: At one end, the junction sequence differs from germline, possibly due to a read error. The rearrangement joins TRBV28 to TRBJ2-7, with TRBD1 matching over 9 bases. In germline, CDR1 is MDHEN, CDR2 SYDVKM. This CDR3 is built from 15 residues. The CDR3 region is CASIPGGQGTYEQSF. Written as DNA, the CDR3 is TGTGCCAGCATCCCAGGGGGACAGGGCACCTACGAGCAGTCCTTC.

For this clonotype: This could be a read error, since a much larger clone is one nucleotide away. The chain carries TRBV4-2 and TRBJ1-5, with D possibly being TRBD1 (5 bases). The V and J ends lost 5 bases and 9 bases respectively, with 23 bases between them. The germline gives CDR1 LGHNA, CDR2 YNFKEQ. The CDR3 has 16 residues. The CDR3 protein is CASSTALGVWSRPQHF. The CDR3 coding sequence is TGTGCCAGCAGCACCGCGTTGGGGGTTTGGAGTCGGCCCCAGCATTTT.

The J gene is TRBJ1-2, the V gene TRBV30, with D tentatively TRBD1 (6 bases). The CDR3 length is 12 residues. Germline CDR1 reads GTSNPN; CDR2 reads SVGIG (reference sequence). The ends were cut back, 7 bases at V and 7 bases at J, with 16 bases in the middle. The CDR3 nucleotides read TGTGCCTTGCTCAAAGGACAGACTGGCTACACCTTC. It translates to CALLKGQTGYTF.

This clonotype occurred a few times. This chain connects TRBV28 to TRBJ1-5; D gene ambiguous. The CDR3 length is 15 residues. Trimming cost V 6 bases and J 7 bases, with 19 bases left between them. Germline V gene sequence: CDR1 MDHEN, CDR2 SYDVKM. CDR3 bases: TGTGCCAGCAGCTCAGTAGTCCGGGCCTACCAGCCCCAGCATTTT. Its translation: CASSSVVRAYQPQHF.

V gene TRBV24-1 combines with J gene TRBJ1-5; no clear D. The CDR3 is 14 residues long. Germline CDR1 KGHDR, CDR2 SFDVKD. The germline V and J ends were trimmed by 6 bases and 0 bases, with 8 bases remaining between them. In DNA form, the CDR3 reads TGTGCCACCAGTAGGCAGACTAGCAATCAGCCCCAGCATTTT. Its translation is CATSRQTSNQPQHF.

The chain carries TRBV6-6 and TRBJ1-5, with D hard to call. There are 15 residues in the CDR3. Trimming pared 7 bases from V and 0 bases from J, leaving 13 bases between. Germline CDR1 MNHNY, CDR2 SVGAGI (reference sequence). This CDR3 is CASMGRLHSNQPQHF. CDR3 DNA: TGTGCCAGCATGGGTAGATTGCATAGCAATCAGCCCCAGCATTTT.

The chain links TRBV6-8 to TRBJ2-5, with 7 nucleotides matching TRBD2. CDR1 is MNHGY and CDR2 is SAAAGT in the germline V gene. Losses at the gene ends were 2 bases for V and 2 bases for J; bases not matched to a gene: 8. The CDR3 is made up of 16 amino acids. The DNA for the CDR3 is TGTGCCAGCAGTTACCTAGCGGCAACAAGACAAGAGACCCAGTACTTC. Its translation is CASSYLAATRQETQYF.

The V call is TRBV10-3, the J call TRBJ2-3; D is possibly TRBD1 or TRBD2 (6 bases each). The CDR3 totals 16 residues. Germline-derived CDR1 and CDR2 are ENHRY and SYGVKD. Trimming removed 0 bases from V and 0 bases from J, with 10 bases in between. The CDR3 spells CAISESWGASTDTQYF. As DNA, the CDR3 is TGTGCCATCAGTGAGTCCTGGGGGGCTAGCACAGATACGCAGTATTTT.

To note about this clonotype: A read error may explain this, as a much larger clone is one base away. The chain combines TRBV6-4 with TRBJ2-3; D gene ambiguous. The CDR3 is 13 residues long. Looked up from germline, CDR1 is MRHNA and CDR2 is SNTAGT. CDR3 in amino acids: CASSNSSTDTQYF. In DNA form, the CDR3 reads TGTGCCAGCAGTAACTCTAGCACAGATACGCAGTATTTT.

The rearrangement joins TRBV18 to TRBJ1-4, with D hard to call. Trimming removed 3 bases at V and 7 bases at J, with 15 bases between. The CDR3 sequence is 15 residues long. The germline gives CDR1 KGHSH, CDR2 LQKENI. The CDR3: CASSPQRLQSEKLFF. The CDR3 DNA sequence: TGTGCCAGCTCACCGCAGAGGCTGCAGTCTGAAAAACTGTTTTTT.